What follows are 10 T cell receptor beta chains derived from one specimen sequenced in a study of cytotoxic CD8 clonotypes in ibrutinib-treated CLL. Using immunoSEQ multiplex PCR, the repertoire was profiled, and TCRdb retains in-frame clones only, with some absent. The sample holds 50,000 to 70,000 clones, roughly 58% seen once. The sample in question was PBMCs, obtained at disease progression, from a patient treated with ibrutinib. The source is a human donor with chronic lymphocytic leukemia.

The chain uses TRBV5-4 and TRBJ1-4, with D unresolved. The CDR3 contains 14 residues. CDR1 and CDR2 (germline): SGHNT, YYREEE (reference sequence). Deletions cut 0 bases from V and 5 bases from J, with 8 bases between. The CDR3 DNA reads TGTGCCAGCAGCTTGGTGGGATCAAATGAAAAACTGTTTTTT. It specifies CASSLVGSNEKLFF.

In this sample, this clone turned up many times. The chain links TRBV6-1 to TRBJ2-5; D remains unclear. Per the germline V gene, CDR1 is MNHNS and CDR2 is SASEGT. This CDR3 spans 10 amino acids. Trimming stripped 6 bases from V and 2 bases from J, with 1 base between. The CDR3 nucleotides are TGTGCCAGCAGGCAAGAGACCCAGTACTTC. Translating it yields CASRQETQYF.

The genes are TRBV28 and TRBJ2-3; 12 bases match TRBD2. The J segment lost 1 base and the V segment lost 8 bases, leaving 4 bases of the junction unmatched. CDR1 is MDHEN, CDR2 SYDVKM, per germline. The CDR3 has 15 amino acids. The DNA of the CDR3 is TGTGCCAGCTCCAGACTAGCGGGGGGCACAGATACGCAGTATTTT. This translates into CASSRLAGGTDTQYF.

V gene TRBV6-5 combines with J gene TRBJ2-7; D might be TRBD1 or TRBD2, each matching 5 bases. V was trimmed by 6 bases and J by 3 bases, leaving 12 bases between them. Germline CDR1 reads MNHEY; CDR2 reads SVGAGI. The CDR3 has 13 amino acids. The CDR3: CASRDMRGYEQYF. The CDR3 DNA sequence: TGTGCCAGCAGAGACATGAGGGGCTACGAGCAGTACTTC.

V is TRBV30 and J is TRBJ1-3; D perhaps matches TRBD1 (5 bases). V lost 3 bases and J lost 0, with 9 bases in between. CDR1 is GTSNPN and CDR2 is SVGIG in the germline V gene (reference sequence). The CDR3 runs to 14 residues. The CDR3 reads CAWSGGASGNTIYF. The CDR3 DNA reads as TGTGCCTGGAGCGGTGGGGCCTCTGGAAACACCATATATTTT.

The CDR3 DNA reads as TGTGCCAGCAGTGAAAGCGGGAGTTTTGTAAATGAGCAGTTCTTC. As protein: CASSESGSFVNEQFF. The rearrangement links TRBV6-1 to TRBJ2-1; 8 positions match TRBD2. CDR1 is MNHNS and CDR2 is SASEGT in the germline V gene. CDR3 size: 15 residues. V was clipped by 2 bases and J by 7 bases; unmatched bases: 7.

This clone has more than one count but fewer than ten. The gene calls are TRBV28 and TRBJ1-1, with D uncertain. V was cut by 1 base and J by 0 bases, with 9 bases left in between. Germline lookup yields CDR1 MDHEN and CDR2 SYDVKM. There are 15 residues in the CDR3. The CDR3 is CASSLLNTLNTEAFF. CDR3 nucleotide sequence: TGTGCCAGCAGTTTATTAAACACGCTGAACACTGAAGCTTTCTTT.

The rearrangement links TRBV7-2 to TRBJ2-3, with a tentative D call TRBD2 (6 bases). Per germline, CDR1 SGHTA and CDR2 FQGNSA. Trimming took 5 bases from V and 3 from J, leaving 15 bases between them. The CDR3 runs 15 residues. The CDR3 loop reads CASSTYGGPTDTQYF. CDR3 bases: TGTGCCAGCAGCACCTACGGAGGGCCGACAGATACGCAGTATTTT.

In the case of this clone: Other DNA sequences in this sample translate to the same CDR3. This chain connects TRBV28 to TRBJ1-6; 9 bases match TRBD1. V dropped 6 bases and J dropped 5; count of bases not matched to a gene: 2. Per germline, CDR1 MDHEN and CDR2 SYDVKM. CDR3 length: 14 residues. The CDR3 here is CASSWDRDNSPLHF. CDR3 sequence (DNA): TGTGCCAGCAGCTGGGACAGGGATAATTCACCCCTCCACTTT.

The chain joins TRBV7-9 to TRBJ1-2; 7 bases align to TRBD1. J was trimmed by 3 bases and V by 7 bases; bases with no gene match: 8. There are 14 residues in the CDR3. In germline, CDR1 is SEHNR, CDR2 FQNEAQ (reference sequence). In DNA form, the CDR3 reads TGTGCCAGCACCCTACAGGGGAACTACTATGGCTACACCTTC. It encodes CASTLQGNYYGYTF.